The 28 T cell receptor beta chains listed next were all sequenced from one sample in a study of cytomegalovirus exposure and HLA in healthy donors. The study ran its PCR with 60 Vbeta and 13 Jbeta primers. The table came from immunoSEQ multiplex PCR; TCRdb's copy has only in-frame clones and leaves some out. The data hold some 190,000 clones, with approximately 83% observed a single time. Sequencing was performed on PBMCs. Receptors originate from a boy between 2 and 15 years old in good health and CMV-seronegative.

The J gene is TRBJ2-3, the V gene TRBV27; D might be TRBD2 (6 bases). Germline values: CDR1 MNHEY, CDR2 SMNVEV (reference sequence). The CDR3 consists of 14 residues. V lost 4 bases and J 6 bases, leaving 14 bases between the germline ends. CDR3 loop: CASSYRPLADTQYF. In DNA, the CDR3 is TGTGCCAGCAGTTACCGACCCCTAGCGGATACGCAGTATTTT.

This clone turned up a few times. The V gene is TRBV2, the J gene TRBJ2-5, with D perhaps matching TRBD1 (7 bases). V lost 5 bases to trimming and J lost 4 bases, with 23 bases between them. The CDR3 runs to 17 residues. Germline CDR1 and CDR2: SNHLY and FYNNEI. The CDR3 nucleotides are TGTGCCAGCAGTTATTCTCCGTCTAGCGCAGGGGGAGAGACCCAGTACTTC. Amino acids: CASSYSPSSAGGETQYF.

V gene TRBV4-3 combines with J gene TRBJ2-7; TRBD2 matches at 8 bases. The CDR3 loop spans 16 amino acids. Germline V gene data show CDR1 as LGHNA and CDR2 as YSLEER. With V trimmed by 1 base and J by 5 bases, 10 bases remained unmatched. This chain's CDR3 is CASSQGVAGTSDEQYF. Written as DNA, the CDR3 is TGCGCCAGCAGCCAAGGGGTAGCGGGAACCTCGGACGAGCAGTACTTC.

This clone appeared a single time. The limits of the CDR3 on the DNA are not certain, so only TCRdb's listed CDR3 is given. The chain carries TRBV10-3 and TRBJ2-5; the table's D call TRBD2 went unverified against the DNA. The CDR3 has 13 residues if both end residues are counted. Germline CDR1 is ENHRY and CDR2 is SYGVKD. This CDR3 is CAISELSLETQYF.

A few counts support this clone. The chain uses TRBV5-1 and TRBJ2-3; 10 bases fit TRBD2. Germline lookup yields CDR1 SGHRS and CDR2 YFSETQ. The V gene end was trimmed by 0 bases and the J gene end by 2 bases; junction bases not matched to a gene: 6. This CDR3 contains 17 residues. CDR3 in DNA: TGCGCCAGCAGCTTGGCTGTAGCGGGAGGTGCCACAGATACGCAGTATTTT. This codes for CASSLAVAGGATDTQYF.

This chain connects TRBV6-5 to TRBJ1-1; D ambiguous. Germline CDR1 MNHEY, CDR2 SVGAGI. This CDR3 contains 14 residues. The V end was cut by 0 bases, the J end by 8 bases, with 13 bases between. The CDR3 DNA sequence: TGTGCCAGCAGTTACTCGTCGTCCCCACGGGAAGCTTTCTTT. It yields the protein CASSYSSSPREAFF.

This chain links TRBV6-1 with TRBJ1-1, with D possibly TRBD1 on 6 matching bases. This CDR3 contains 16 residues. Germline V gene sequence: CDR1 MNHNS, CDR2 SASEGT. Trimming cost V 2 bases and J 3 bases, with 16 bases left between them. CDR3 nucleotide sequence: TGTGCCAGCAGTGAAATGCTGCGGGGGGCCTACACTGAAGCTTTCTTT. This translates into CASSEMLRGAYTEAFF.

This chain uses TRBV5-1 with TRBJ1-4, with D uncertain. Germline CDR1 SGHRS, CDR2 YFSETQ. The CDR3 spans 14 residues. Trimming left V 3 bases short and J 0 bases short, with 6 bases between. This CDR3 is CASSSTATNEKLFF. DNA of the CDR3: TGCGCCAGCAGCTCTACGGCAACTAATGAAAAACTGTTTTTT.

This clone was observed a few times. The genes are TRBV21-1 and TRBJ1-5; the table's D call, TRBD1, was not checked against the DNA. TRBV21-1 has pseudogene status. The CDR3 runs to 15 residues. The CDR3 sequence is CASGVKGASNQPQHF. The DNA for the CDR3 is TGTGCCAGCGGCGTTAAGGGGGCCAGCAATCAGCCCCAGCATTTT.

V usage is TRBV27 and J usage is TRBJ2-5; D is possibly TRBD1 (6 bases). The germline gives CDR1 MNHEY, CDR2 SMNVEV (reference sequence). V was trimmed by 5 bases and J by 6 bases, leaving 19 bases between them. This CDR3 spans 15 amino acids. CDR3 residues: CASSPLRQVLQTQYF. The CDR3 DNA is TGTGCCAGCAGTCCGCTTAGACAGGTCTTACAGACCCAGTACTTC.

This chain uses TRBV27 with TRBJ2-7; D is possibly TRBD1 (5 bases). Deletions cut 3 bases from V and 2 bases from J, with 11 bases between. CDR1 and CDR2 (germline): MNHEY, SMNVEV (reference sequence). The CDR3 extends over 14 amino acids. CDR3 sequence: CASSLKDTAYEQYF. Written as DNA, the CDR3 is TGTGCCAGCAGTTTGAAGGACACAGCCTACGAGCAGTACTTC.

This clone was seen more than once but under ten times. The chain links TRBV13 to TRBJ2-7; 13 bases map to TRBD2. Per the germline V gene, CDR1 is PRHDT and CDR2 is FYEKMQ (reference sequence). The V gene end was trimmed by 5 bases and the J gene end by 7 bases; junction bases not matched to a gene: 5. This CDR3 is built from 14 residues. Written as DNA, the CDR3 is TGTGCCAGCAGCCCAGGGACTAGCGGGGATGAGCAGTACGTC. Encoded protein: CASSPGTSGDEQYV.

This chain uses TRBV7-8 with TRBJ2-6; weak D call: TRBD2 (7 bases). The germline gives CDR1 SGHVS, CDR2 FQNEAQ. The V end lost 0 bases, the J end lost 2 bases, and 8 bases lay between the germline ends. The CDR3 is 16 amino acids. The DNA for the CDR3 is TGTGCCAGCAGCTTAGCGGGGGGGCCTGGGGCCAACGTCCTGACTTTC. Protein sequence: CASSLAGGPGANVLTF.

This sequence joins TRBV28 and TRBJ1-2; 9 positions match TRBD1. The CDR3 contains 16 residues. Germline V gives CDR1 MDHEN, CDR2 SYDVKM. V lost 2 bases and J lost 1; bases outside the gene matches: 5. CDR3 loop: CASSLVRQGGNYGYTF. In DNA, the CDR3 is TGTGCCAGCAGTTTAGTCCGACAGGGGGGTAACTATGGCTACACCTTC.

This chain joins TRBV21-1 and TRBJ2-7; the table's D call, TRBD1, has no DNA check behind it. TRBV21-1 is reported as a pseudogene. The CDR3 is 13 residues long. The CDR3 protein is CAIKANSLYEQYV. The CDR3 bases are TGTGCCATCAAGGCTAACAGCCTCTACGAGCAGTACGTC.

The chain uses TRBV7-2 and TRBJ1-2; perhaps TRBD1 as D (6 bases). The CDR3 has 15 residues. CDR1 is SGHTA and CDR2 is FQGNSA in the germline V gene. Trimming removed 1 base from V and 8 bases from J, with 17 bases in between. The CDR3 region has the DNA TGTGCCAGCAGCTTAGTGGTGGGGGCTCTGGGAGGCTACACCTTC. This gives the protein CASSLVVGALGGYTF.

There are a few counts of this clone. The chain uses TRBV2 and TRBJ2-7; a possible D gene is TRBD1 (6 bases). With 6 bases removed from V and 3 bases from J, the gap between germline ends came to 15 bases. The CDR3 covers 14 residues. From germline, CDR1 is SNHLY and CDR2 FYNNEI. DNA for the CDR3: TGTGCCAGCAGAAGGGAACAGGGTTACTACGAGCAGTACTTC. The encoded protein is CASRREQGYYEQYF.

The chain is built from TRBV4-3 and TRBJ2-2, with D perhaps matching TRBD1 (6 bases). Looked up from germline, CDR1 is LGHNA and CDR2 is YSLEER. The CDR3 spans 16 residues. The V and J ends lost 0 bases and 6 bases respectively, with 14 bases between them. CDR3 sequence (DNA): TGCGCCAGCAGCCAAGAAGGCAGGGGCTTGGCCGGGGAGCTGTTTTTT. Amino acid sequence: CASSQEGRGLAGELFF.

This chain links TRBV2 with TRBJ1-2, with D tentatively TRBD1 (6 bases). Germline values: CDR1 SNHLY, CDR2 FYNNEI. The V end lost 10 bases, the J end lost 2 bases, and 20 bases lay between the germline ends. The CDR3 is made up of 15 amino acids. Here the CDR3 reads CATRDMDRLNYGYTF. The CDR3 DNA sequence: TGTGCCACCCGGGACATGGACCGCTTAAACTATGGCTACACCTTC.

This clone was seen more than once but under ten times. The J gene is TRBJ2-3, the V gene TRBV5-4; TRBD2 agrees at 14 bases. The CDR3 extends over 17 amino acids. Germline V CDR1 and CDR2: SGHNT, YYREEE (reference sequence). V lost 4 bases and J lost 6; bases outside the gene matches: 10. The CDR3 DNA is TGTGCCAGCAGCCGGGAATGGACTAGCGGGAGGAAGGATACGCAGTATTTT. Translation: CASSREWTSGRKDTQYF.

This clone was seen a handful of times. The V and J genes are TRBV19 and TRBJ1-5; 11 nucleotides align to TRBD1. CDR3 size: 17 residues. Trimming took 5 bases from V and 5 from J; bases not matched to a gene: 11. Germline V gives CDR1 LNHDA, CDR2 SQIVND (reference sequence). In DNA form, the CDR3 reads TGTGCCAGTAGTCCCCGGGACAGGGGGTTTTGGTATCAGCCCCAGCATTTT. Translated: CASSPRDRGFWYQPQHF.

V and J are TRBV7-9 and TRBJ2-7; maybe TRBD2 (6 bases). Between the trimmed V and J ends, which lost 7 bases and 2 bases, there was a span of 27 bases. This CDR3 is 18 amino acids long. Germline assignment: CDR1 SEHNR and CDR2 FQNEAQ (reference sequence). CDR3 in amino acids: CASTDLGDFNPFAYEQYF. As DNA, the CDR3 is TGTGCCAGCACCGATCTGGGGGACTTTAACCCGTTTGCCTACGAGCAGTACTTC.

This rearrangement joins TRBV15 to TRBJ2-1; 9 bases agree with TRBD2. V lost 1 base and J lost 9; bases outside the gene matches: 13. This CDR3 spans 17 amino acids. Germline V gene lookup returns CDR1 LNHNV and CDR2 YYDKDF (reference sequence). CDR3 nucleotides: TGTGCCACCAGCAGAGTTAGTTCTAGCGGGGCCAGGGGTGAGCAGTTCTTC. Residues: CATSRVSSSGARGEQFF.

The chain couples TRBV2 to TRBJ2-3; 7 bases agree with TRBD2. CDR1 SNHLY and CDR2 FYNNEI come from the germline V gene. Trimming removed 6 bases from V and 1 base from J; junction bases left unmatched: 7. The CDR3 is made up of 15 amino acids. This chain's CDR3 is CASRRTSAGTDTQYF. CDR3 bases: TGTGCCAGCAGACGAACTAGCGCGGGCACAGATACGCAGTATTTT.

J is TRBJ1-5 and V is TRBV10-3; D gene uncertain. The germline V gene encodes CDR1 ENHRY and CDR2 SYGVKD. The germline V and J ends were trimmed by 2 bases and 1 base, with 3 bases remaining between them. The CDR3 extends over 13 amino acids. The DNA of the CDR3 is TGTGCCATCAGTGAGCGGAGCAATCAGCCCCAGCATTTT. This sequence encodes CAISERSNQPQHF.

This clone showed up just a few times. This chain joins TRBV25-1 and TRBJ2-7, with 8 bases matching TRBD2. After removal of 3 bases from V and 4 bases from J, the junction contained 11 bases not matched to a gene. CDR3 length equals 16 residues. Germline V gene lookup returns CDR1 MGHDK and CDR2 SYGVNS. CDR3 DNA sequence: TGTGCCAGCAGTGATGATCGCAGACTAGCGATATACGAGCAGTACTTC. Residues: CASSDDRRLAIYEQYF.

The CDR3 nucleotides are TGTGCCTGGAAGGCGGGAGGAGACAATGAGCAGTTCTTC. This sequence encodes CAWKAGGDNEQFF. The chain is built from TRBV30 and TRBJ2-1, with TRBD2 identical over 8 bases. Trimming took 4 bases from V and 5 from J; bases not matched to a gene: 4. The CDR3 is 13 residues long. Germline V lookup: CDR1 GTSNPN, CDR2 SVGIG (reference sequence).

This sequence joins TRBV6-5 and TRBJ1-4; 8 bases line up with TRBD1. The CDR3 extends over 14 amino acids. Germline CDR1 is MNHEY and CDR2 is SVGAGI. Trimming removed 7 bases from V and 3 bases from J; junction bases left unmatched: 4. The DNA of the CDR3 is TGTGCCAGCACAGGGGGCCGACCTAATGAAAAACTGTTTTTT. It specifies CASTGGRPNEKLFF.